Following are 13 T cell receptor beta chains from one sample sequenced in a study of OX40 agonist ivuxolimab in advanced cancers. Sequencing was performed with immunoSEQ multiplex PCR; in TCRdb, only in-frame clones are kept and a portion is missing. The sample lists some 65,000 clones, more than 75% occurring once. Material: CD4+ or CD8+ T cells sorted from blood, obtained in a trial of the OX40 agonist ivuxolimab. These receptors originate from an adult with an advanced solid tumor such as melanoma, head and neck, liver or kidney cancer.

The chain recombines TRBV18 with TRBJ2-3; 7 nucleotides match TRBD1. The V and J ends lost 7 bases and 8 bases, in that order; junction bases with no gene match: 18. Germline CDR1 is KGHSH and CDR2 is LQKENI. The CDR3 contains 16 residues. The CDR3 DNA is TGTGCCAGCTACCAATCACAGGGGCGCTCCCTTGGTACGCAGTATTTT. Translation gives CASYQSQGRSLGTQYF.

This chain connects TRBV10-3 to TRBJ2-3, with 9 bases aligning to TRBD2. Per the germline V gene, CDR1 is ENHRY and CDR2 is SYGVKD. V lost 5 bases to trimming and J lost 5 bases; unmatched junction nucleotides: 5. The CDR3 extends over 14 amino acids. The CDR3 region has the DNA TGTGCCATCAGTCCTGCGGGGGGGAGAGATACGCAGTATTTT. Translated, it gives CAISPAGGRDTQYF.

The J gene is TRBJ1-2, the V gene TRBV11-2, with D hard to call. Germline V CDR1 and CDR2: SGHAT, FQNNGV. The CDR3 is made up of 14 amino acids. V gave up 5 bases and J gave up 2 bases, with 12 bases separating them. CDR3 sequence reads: CASSPDRWNYGYTF. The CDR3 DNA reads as TGTGCCAGCAGCCCGGATCGTTGGAACTATGGCTACACCTTC.

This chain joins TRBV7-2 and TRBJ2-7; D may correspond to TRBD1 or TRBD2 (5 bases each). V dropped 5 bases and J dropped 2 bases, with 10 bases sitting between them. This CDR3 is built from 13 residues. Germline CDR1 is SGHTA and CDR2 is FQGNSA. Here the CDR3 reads CASSRGGTYEQYF. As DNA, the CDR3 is TGTGCCAGCAGCCGGGGCGGCACCTACGAGCAGTACTTC.

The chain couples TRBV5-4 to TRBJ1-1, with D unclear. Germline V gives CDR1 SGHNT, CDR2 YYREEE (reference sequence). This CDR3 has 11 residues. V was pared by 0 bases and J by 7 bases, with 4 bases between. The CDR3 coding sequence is TGTGCCAGCAGCTTGGGGAGTGAAGCTTTCTTT. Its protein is CASSLGSEAFF.

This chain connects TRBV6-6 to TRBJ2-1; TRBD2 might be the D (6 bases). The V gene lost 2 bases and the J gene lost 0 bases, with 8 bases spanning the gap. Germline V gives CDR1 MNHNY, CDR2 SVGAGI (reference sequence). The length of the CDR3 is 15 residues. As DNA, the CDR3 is TGTGCCAGCAGTTACGGGGGGACCTCCTACAATGAGCAGTTCTTC. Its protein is CASSYGGTSYNEQFF.

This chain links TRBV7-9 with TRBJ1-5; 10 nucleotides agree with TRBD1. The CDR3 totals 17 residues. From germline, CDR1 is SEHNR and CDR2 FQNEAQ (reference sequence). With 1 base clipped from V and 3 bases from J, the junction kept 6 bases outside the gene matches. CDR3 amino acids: CASSLEGTGVVNQPQHF. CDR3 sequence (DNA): TGTGCCAGCAGCTTAGAGGGGACAGGGGTGGTCAATCAGCCCCAGCATTTT.

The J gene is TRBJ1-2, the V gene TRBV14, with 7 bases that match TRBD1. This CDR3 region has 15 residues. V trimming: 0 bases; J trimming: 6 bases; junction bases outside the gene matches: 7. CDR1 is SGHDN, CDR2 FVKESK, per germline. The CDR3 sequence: CASSQDWDRENGYTF. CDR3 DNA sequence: TGTGCCAGCAGCCAAGATTGGGACAGAGAAAATGGCTACACCTTC.

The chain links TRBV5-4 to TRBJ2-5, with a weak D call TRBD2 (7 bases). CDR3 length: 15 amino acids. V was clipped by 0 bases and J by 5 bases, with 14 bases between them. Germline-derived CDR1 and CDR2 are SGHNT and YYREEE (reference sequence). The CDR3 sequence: CASSLAGLGGETQYF. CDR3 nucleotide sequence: TGTGCCAGCAGCTTGGCCGGACTAGGGGGGGAGACCCAGTACTTC.

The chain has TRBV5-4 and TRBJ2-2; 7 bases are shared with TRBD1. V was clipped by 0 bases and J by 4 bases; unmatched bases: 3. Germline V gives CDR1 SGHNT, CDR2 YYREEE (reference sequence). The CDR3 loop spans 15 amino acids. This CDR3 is CASSLGDSLTGELFF. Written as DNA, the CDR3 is TGTGCCAGCAGCTTGGGGGACAGCCTCACCGGGGAGCTGTTTTTT.

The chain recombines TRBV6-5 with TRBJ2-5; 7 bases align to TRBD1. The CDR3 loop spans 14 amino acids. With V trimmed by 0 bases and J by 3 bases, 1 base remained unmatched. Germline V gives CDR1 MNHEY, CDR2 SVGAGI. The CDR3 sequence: CASSYSGQKETQYF. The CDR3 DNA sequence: TGTGCCAGCAGTTACTCGGGACAGAAAGAGACCCAGTACTTC.

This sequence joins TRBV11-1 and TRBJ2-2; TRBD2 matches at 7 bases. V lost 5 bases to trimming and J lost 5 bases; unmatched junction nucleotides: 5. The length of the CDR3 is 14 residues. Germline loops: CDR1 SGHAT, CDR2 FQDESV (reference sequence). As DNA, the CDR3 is TGTGCCAGCAGCCGACTAGCTTCGACCGGGGAGCTGTTTTTT. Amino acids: CASSRLASTGELFF.

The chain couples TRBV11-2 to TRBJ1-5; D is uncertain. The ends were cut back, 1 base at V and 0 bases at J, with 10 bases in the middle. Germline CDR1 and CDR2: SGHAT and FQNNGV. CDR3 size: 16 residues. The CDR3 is CASSLGAANSNQPQHF. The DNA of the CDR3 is TGTGCCAGCAGCTTAGGGGCAGCAAATAGCAATCAGCCCCAGCATTTT.